The sequence of this T cell receptor beta chain was determined in a study of early T cells in non-severe SARS-CoV-2 infection. At the level of the study: Sequencing targeted bulk RNA from unsorted whole blood, leaving chains unpaired.

Concerning this clonotype: Its antigen is currently unknown.

After removal of 6 bases from V and 0 bases from J, the junction contained 8 bases not matched to a gene. Germline V gene lookup returns CDR1 MNHEY and CDR2 SVGEGT. The CDR3 runs to 15 residues. Individual cDNA molecules were tagged with unique molecular identifiers. From the 5' RACE reads, TCRdb called clonotypes with MiXCR, one entry per CDR3 protein. The sample records 65,000 to 95,000 distinct CDR3 sequences, 14% being singletons. Study-level results: The matching step, a VDJdb search, favored anti-spike CD8 responses and missed private and CD4 specificities.

The chain carries TRBV6-2 or TRBV6-3 and TRBJ2-7, with 7 bases lining up with TRBD1. The specimen sequenced was whole blood. This TCR was sampled from an adult who was a healthcare worker with PCR-confirmed SARS-CoV-2 infection or an uninfected control (not recorded which). In DNA form, the CDR3 reads TGTGCCAGCAGAGCTTCTGGACAGGCCTCCTACGAGCAGTACTTC. Translation gives CASRASGQASYEQYF.